There are a few counts of the clone carrying this T cell receptor (beta chain). Germline CDR1 reads MNHNY; CDR2 reads SVGAGI (reference sequence). J gave up 9 bases and V 3 bases, and 4 bases lay outside the gene matches. There are 14 residues in the CDR3. The data derive from a study of blood T cell repertoires in COVID-19. Study summary: Donors in the United States, Italy and Spain gave samples during acute or convalescent COVID-19. PBMCs, B-cell-depleted T cells, or T cells were the source of the cDNA or gDNA that made up the material.

In the study's own analysis: The assay estimated nucleated cells by amplifying reference gene primers. The table came from immunoSEQ multiplex PCR; TCRdb's copy has only in-frame clones and leaves some out. The V and J calls and clone size were taken over from that table, and D and trimming were inferred from the DNA. The sample contains 95,000 to 110,000 clones, about 85% of which appear only once. The sequence derives from a man aged 50-59 years in a cohort sampled during active COVID-19. The rearrangement joins TRBV6-6 to TRBJ2-1; the match to TRBD2 covers 11 bases. Sequenced material: peripheral blood. DNA of the CDR3: TGTGCCAGCAGTTATAGCGGGGGGGATCCTGAGCAGTTCTTC. This codes for CASSYSGGDPEQFF.